This TCR beta chain was retrieved from a study of control samples from healthy donors and cancer patients. V lost 6 bases, J lost 0 bases, and 9 bases lay in between. Germline V gene sequence: CDR1 SGHAT, CDR2 FQDESV (reference sequence). This CDR3 is 15 amino acids long. TCRdb's table, derived via immunoSEQ multiplex PCR, lists solely in-frame clones and lacks some. The data contain about 160,000 clones, about 94% of them seen just once; the ten biggest clones take up 8.5%. This clone was seen once. The J gene is TRBJ1-6, the V gene TRBV11-1; the D is unclear. Sequencing was carried out using blood. The clonotype comes from a woman aged 40-49 years in good health. The chain's CDR3 is CASRSESSYNSPLHF. CDR3 in DNA: TGTGCCAGCAGATCAGAGAGCTCCTATAATTCACCCCTCCACTTT.